One sample yielded the 9 T cell receptor beta chains listed below, sequenced in a study of T cells after posttransplantation cyclophosphamide. Cyclophosphamide on days +3 and +4 followed busulfan-fludarabine conditioning and a marrow graft. Sequencing was performed with immunoSEQ multiplex PCR; in TCRdb, only in-frame clones are kept and a portion is missing. This table has about 43,000 clones, less than 95% appearing once. Sequencing used PBMCs, obtained about 60 days after allogeneic stem cell transplant with posttransplant cyclophosphamide. Receptors were obtained from a male patient between 55 and 70 years old who received an allogeneic stem cell transplant from a related donor and was CMV-positive. Some T cells may be supplied by the graft donor.

The chain recombines TRBV10-2 with TRBJ1-3; tentatively, D is TRBD1 (5 bases). This CDR3 is built from 14 residues. Germline V lookup: CDR1 WSHSY, CDR2 SAAADI. V was pared by 8 bases and J by 2 bases, with 13 bases between. CDR3 residues: CASGGIGPGNTIYF. The CDR3 nucleotides are TGCGCCAGCGGGGGGATAGGCCCTGGAAACACCATATATTTT.

V and J are TRBV11-2 and TRBJ2-3, with 7 bases lining up with TRBD2. The CDR3 totals 16 residues. Losses at the gene ends were 3 bases for V and 3 bases for J; bases not matched to a gene: 9. CDR1 and CDR2 (germline): SGHAT, FQNNGV. CDR3: CASSLNSLRGTDTQYF. For the CDR3, the DNA is TGTGCCAGCAGCTTGAATTCACTGCGGGGGACAGATACGCAGTATTTT.

The chain is built from TRBV5-1 and TRBJ2-1; possibly TRBD2 for D (5 bases). Germline V gives CDR1 SGHRS, CDR2 YFSETQ. This CDR3 contains 14 residues. V dropped 2 bases and J dropped 0 bases, with 6 bases sitting between them. CDR3 sequence reads: CASSFEGSYNEQFF. The DNA of the CDR3 is TGCGCCAGCAGCTTCGAGGGCTCCTACAATGAGCAGTTCTTC.

This clone was counted once. This chain connects TRBV2 to TRBJ1-6, with D maybe TRBD1 (5 bases). V shed 6 bases and J shed 7 bases, with 13 bases lying between them. The CDR3 consists of 14 residues. Germline values: CDR1 SNHLY, CDR2 FYNNEI. CDR3 nucleotides: TGTGCCAGCAGCCGGACGGGGGAGAATTCACCCCTCCACTTT. Amino acid sequence: CASSRTGENSPLHF.

J is TRBJ1-1 and V is TRBV2, with D possibly being TRBD1 (5 bases). The CDR3 extends over 15 amino acids. Germline-derived CDR1 and CDR2 are SNHLY and FYNNEI. V lost 6 bases to trimming and J lost 1 base, with 15 bases between them. The DNA for the CDR3 is TGTGCCAGCAGGCCACAGGTTTTAAAGAACACTGAAGCTTTCTTT. Translating it yields CASRPQVLKNTEAFF.

This chain connects TRBV10-1 to TRBJ1-1, with a tentative D call TRBD1 (5 bases). This CDR3 comprises 13 residues. Trimming removed 9 bases at V and 0 bases at J, with 11 bases between. Looked up from germline, CDR1 is WNHNN and CDR2 is SYGVQD (reference sequence). This CDR3 is CASKQDMNTEAFF. The DNA of the CDR3 is TGCGCCAGTAAACAGGACATGAACACTGAAGCTTTCTTT.

This clone was seen a handful of times. This rearrangement joins TRBV19 to TRBJ1-5; D is ambiguous. The CDR3 is made up of 13 amino acids. V was trimmed by 0 bases and J by 7 bases, leaving 7 bases between them. The germline V gene encodes CDR1 LNHDA and CDR2 SQIVND (reference sequence). The CDR3 spells CASSIDGVQPQHF. For the CDR3, the DNA is TGTGCCAGTAGTATAGATGGAGTCCAGCCCCAGCATTTT.

This clone was observed a few times. The V call is TRBV5-1, the J call TRBJ2-1, with 10 bases fitting TRBD2. The CDR3 has 16 amino acids. V was clipped by 1 base and J by 0 bases; unmatched bases: 1. Per the germline V gene, CDR1 is SGHRS and CDR2 is YFSETQ. The CDR3 here is CASSLSGGASYNEQFF. The CDR3 nucleotides are TGCGCCAGCAGCTTGAGCGGGGGGGCCTCCTACAATGAGCAGTTCTTC.

The chain combines TRBV6-4 with TRBJ2-5; TRBD2 might be the D (5 bases). Germline CDR1 and CDR2: MRHNA and SNTAGT. The CDR3 is made up of 13 amino acids. Trimming removed 6 bases from V and 5 bases from J, with 13 bases in between. The CDR3 DNA reads as TGTGCCAGCAGCTTATCGGGCGGGGAGACCCAGTACTTC. Encoded protein: CASSLSGGETQYF.